There are many counts of the clone carrying this TCR beta chain. When ophthalmopathy did not progress within 18 months, Graves' hyperthyroidism was considered stable. Recently diagnosed hyperthyroidism of less than 2 months' duration affected patients aged 18 to 65. Exclusion of patients followed from uncontrolled infection, other autoimmune disease, pregnancy or lactation. It was over 9.5 ml of fresh peripheral blood that supplied the PBMCs. This sample stems from a study of T cells in Graves' hyperthyroidism and ophthalmopathy. CDR1 and CDR2 from the germline V gene are MDHEN and SYDVKM. The V and J ends lost 1 base and 1 base respectively, with 8 bases between them. The CDR3 runs to 15 residues. Amplification targeted TCR beta CDR3 regions from RNA transcripts. Primed by the HTBI set, a first-round RT-PCR was run on the TCR CDR3. Each CDR3 protein is one row after TCRdb ran MiXCR on the multiplex PCR reads. The repertoire holds under 400,000 distinct CDR3 sequences, 25% seen once, with roughly 70% in the top ten.

The source material was blood. This sequence originates from a man aged 50-60 years with Graves' hyperthyroidism. V and J are TRBV28 and TRBJ2-1; D gene unclear. CDR3 coding DNA: TGTGCCAGCAGTTTATCCCCAGTGTCCTACAATGAGCAGTTCTTC. This gives the protein CASSLSPVSYNEQFF.